This TCR beta chain was sequenced during a study of blood T cell repertoires in COVID-19. Overall study context: Sources were T cells, B-cell-depleted T cells, or PBMCs; the material itself was cDNA or gDNA.

The V end was cut by 0 bases, the J end by 6 bases, with 9 bases between. This CDR3 region has 13 residues. Data came from immunoSEQ multiplex PCR; TCRdb stores just in-frame clones and leaves some out. The sample carries tens of thousands of clones, about 93% recorded once. The sample holds one count of this clone. The rearrangement joins TRBV23-1 to TRBJ2-7; no clear D gene. TRBV23-1 is identified as an open reading frame with a role that is uncertain. The specimen was peripheral blood. The receptor comes from a human donor in a cohort sampled during active COVID-19. The CDR3 loop is CASSQSSRPEQYF. In DNA form, the CDR3 reads TGCGCCAGCAGTCAATCGTCCAGGCCCGAGCAGTACTTC.